Below, 25 T cell receptor beta chains from the same sample are listed, as sequenced in a study of blood T cell repertoires in COVID-19. Clones were read by immunoSEQ multiplex PCR, and TCRdb kept only the in-frame ones, dropping some. The sample has roughly 160,000 clones, over 75% seen once. The sample taken for sequencing was PBMCs or T cells enriched from blood (not recorded which). Every receptor here comes from a man in his forties or fifties who had recovered from COVID-19.

This chain links TRBV7-9 with TRBJ1-1; D gene uncertain. Trimming took 2 bases from V and 4 from J, leaving 5 bases between them. The CDR3 consists of 12 residues. Germline assignment: CDR1 SEHNR and CDR2 FQNEAQ (reference sequence). Here the CDR3 reads CASSLQATEAFF. DNA of the CDR3: TGTGCCAGCAGCTTACAGGCCACTGAAGCTTTCTTT.

A remark on this clone: The same CDR3 also results from other DNA sequences found in this sample. The rearrangement links TRBV27 to TRBJ2-6; 7 nucleotides align to TRBD1. The CDR3 sequence is 16 residues long. V shed 5 bases and J 2 bases; nucleotides not matched to a gene: 6. CDR1 MNHEY and CDR2 SMNVEV come from the germline V gene (reference sequence). The CDR3 loop reads CASSQRTGAGANVLTF. CDR3 nucleotides: TGTGCCAGCAGTCAACGAACAGGGGCTGGGGCCAACGTCCTGACTTTC.

This chain joins TRBV19 and TRBJ1-4; 7 nucleotides agree with TRBD1. The trim removed 2 bases at V and 3 bases at J, leaving 3 bases unmatched. The CDR3 runs to 15 residues. Germline assignment: CDR1 LNHDA and CDR2 SQIVND (reference sequence). The DNA for the CDR3 is TGTGCCAGTAGTATAACCGGGACAGCTAATGAAAAACTGTTTTTT. Translating gives CASSITGTANEKLFF.

The chain has TRBV5-4 and TRBJ2-2, with a tentative D call TRBD2 (5 bases). V lost 0 bases, J lost 6 bases, and 12 bases lay in between. From germline, CDR1 is SGHNT and CDR2 YYREEE (reference sequence). CDR3 length: 15 residues. The CDR3, as DNA: TGTGCCAGCAGCTTGGGAGGGTATGGGGCCGGGGAGCTGTTTTTT. Protein sequence: CASSLGGYGAGELFF.

The V call is TRBV18, the J call TRBJ2-1; the D gene is possibly TRBD1 (5 bases). Germline values: CDR1 KGHSH, CDR2 LQKENI. The ends were cut back, 0 bases at V and 2 bases at J, with 11 bases in the middle. The CDR3 covers 16 residues. CDR3 residues: CASSPPGAGTYNEQFF. DNA of the CDR3: TGTGCCAGCTCACCACCAGGGGCAGGGACCTACAATGAGCAGTTCTTC. The full variable domain, with the rest looked up from reference TRBV18 and TRBJ2-1, is NAGVMQNPRHLVRRRGQEARLRCSPMKGHSHVYWYRQLPEEGLKFMVYLQKENIIDESGMPKERFSAEFPKEGPSILRIQQVVRGDSAAYFCASSPPGAGTYNEQFFGPGTRLTVL.

This clone is a singleton in its sample. This sequence joins TRBV19 and TRBJ2-1; TRBD2 aligns across 7 bases. Germline CDR1 reads LNHDA; CDR2 reads SQIVND (reference sequence). J was trimmed by 6 bases and V by 10 bases; bases with no gene match: 15. The CDR3 contains 15 residues. The CDR3 nucleotides are TGTGCCACCACTTCTAGCGGAGCCCTTTCCAATGAGCAGTTCTTC. The encoded protein is CATTSSGALSNEQFF.

The V gene is TRBV4-1, the J gene TRBJ2-5; 9 nucleotides align to TRBD2. The CDR3 spans 14 residues. Trimming took 4 bases from V and 4 from J; bases not matched to a gene: 4. Germline lookup yields CDR1 MGHRA and CDR2 YSYEKL. CDR3: CASSLLAGLETQYF. The CDR3 nucleotides are TGCGCCAGCAGCCTCCTAGCGGGACTAGAGACCCAGTACTTC.

The rearrangement uses TRBV7-2 and TRBJ1-4, with a weak D call TRBD1 (6 bases). Trimming shortened V by 5 bases and J by 6 bases, and 13 bases separated the two germline ends. Germline V gene data show CDR1 as SGHTA and CDR2 as FQGNSA. CDR3 length: 14 amino acids. Here the CDR3 reads CASSPTGSDEKLFF. The CDR3 DNA reads as TGTGCCAGCAGCCCAACAGGGTCAGATGAAAAACTGTTTTTT.

V gene TRBV28 combines with J gene TRBJ2-7, with 10 bases that match TRBD2. Germline assignment: CDR1 MDHEN and CDR2 SYDVKM. The CDR3 is 16 amino acids. V was pared by 5 bases and J by 3 bases, with 10 bases of the junction left unmatched. CDR3 DNA sequence: TGTGCCAGCAGTCTCAGGTGGACTAGCGGCAACTACGAGCAGTACTTC. Residues: CASSLRWTSGNYEQYF. Full variable domain (outside the CDR3, taken from reference TRBV28 and TRBJ2-7): DVKVTQSSRYLVKRTGEKVFLECVQDMDHENMFWYRQDPGLGLRLIYFSYDVKMKEKGDIPEGYSVSREKKERFSLILESASTNQTSMYLCASSLRWTSGNYEQYFGPGTRLTVT.

This chain uses TRBV7-6 with TRBJ1-5; 7 bases match TRBD1. V shed 1 base, J shed 0 bases, and the junction held 0 bases outside the gene matches. From germline, CDR1 is SGHVS and CDR2 FNYEAQ. The CDR3 extends over 15 amino acids. CDR3 residues: CASSLGQGSNQPQHF. CDR3 DNA: TGTGCCAGCAGCTTAGGACAGGGTAGCAATCAGCCCCAGCATTTT.

This clone came up once. The V gene is TRBV2, the J gene TRBJ1-5; 8 bases agree with TRBD1. The junction had 4 bases not matched to a gene; V was cut back by 2 bases and J by 4 bases. This CDR3 has 15 amino acids. CDR1 is SNHLY and CDR2 is FYNNEI in the germline V gene. The chain's CDR3 is CASSEPGQVNQPQHF. The DNA of the CDR3 is TGTGCCAGCAGTGAACCGGGACAGGTAAATCAGCCCCAGCATTTT.

In DNA form, the CDR3 reads TGTGCCAGCAGCTTCGACGGGACCGGCGGGGCCTACACCTTC. Translation gives CASSFDGTGGAYTF. This chain joins TRBV7-2 and TRBJ1-2; weak D call: TRBD1 (5 bases). V lost 3 bases to trimming and J lost 10 bases, with 18 bases between them. Germline CDR1 is SGHTA and CDR2 is FQGNSA. The CDR3 runs to 14 residues.

The genes are TRBV14 and TRBJ1-1; 7 nucleotides match TRBD1. The CDR3 is made up of 16 amino acids. The V segment lost 3 bases and the J segment 3 bases; nucleotides outside the gene matches: 10. Germline V lookup: CDR1 SGHDN, CDR2 FVKESK. CDR3 coding DNA: TGTGCCAGCAGCCAGAATACAGGGGTCTTTTACACTGAAGCTTTCTTT. Its translation: CASSQNTGVFYTEAFF.

V and J are TRBV6-5 and TRBJ1-5, with 9 bases identical to TRBD1. CDR1 is MNHEY, CDR2 SVGAGI, per germline. The CDR3 is 15 residues long. The junction had 12 bases not matched to a gene; V was cut back by 9 bases and J by 6 bases. This CDR3 reads CASRVGTGSSQPQHF. The CDR3 DNA is TGTGCCAGTAGGGTTGGGACAGGGTCCAGTCAGCCCCAGCATTTT.

The sample holds one count of this clone. The chain employs TRBV7-2 and TRBJ1-5; D is undetermined. The germline gives CDR1 SGHTA, CDR2 FQGNSA. This CDR3 region has 12 residues. Trimming took off 6 bases at V and 4 bases at J, with 7 bases between the two ends. The CDR3 here is CASRSHNQPQHF. In DNA form, the CDR3 reads TGTGCCAGCAGGTCCCATAATCAGCCCCAGCATTTT. The full variable domain, completed using reference TRBV7-2 and TRBJ1-5, is GAGVSQSPSNKVTEKGKDVELRCDPISGHTALYWYRQSLGQGLEFLIYFQGNSAPDKSGLPSDRFSAERTGGSVSTLTIQRTQQEDSAVYLCASRSHNQPQHFGDGTRLSIL.

The chain links TRBV19 to TRBJ1-2, with D possibly TRBD1 on 5 matching bases. V lost 6 bases and J lost 4, with 12 bases in between. This CDR3 has 13 amino acids. Germline V lookup: CDR1 LNHDA, CDR2 SQIVND (reference sequence). Here the CDR3 reads CASSPATVYGYTF. CDR3 DNA: TGTGCCAGTAGCCCCGCGACAGTCTATGGCTACACCTTC.

The rearrangement links TRBV5-1 to TRBJ2-3; TRBD2 matches 8 bases. Germline-derived CDR1 and CDR2 are SGHRS and YFSETQ. The CDR3 length is 14 residues. V gave up 0 bases and J gave up 6 bases; unmatched junction bases: 3. The CDR3 reads CASSLEAGDDTQYF. The CDR3 nucleotides are TGCGCCAGCAGCTTGGAAGCGGGGGACGATACGCAGTATTTT.

The chain has TRBV24-1 and TRBJ2-1; D may be TRBD1 (6 bases). This CDR3 is 18 amino acids long. V was cut by 1 base and J by 7 bases, with 22 bases left in between. CDR1 KGHDR and CDR2 SFDVKD come from the germline V gene. Here the CDR3 DNA reads TGTGCCACCAGTGATTTTAAGGGAGTAACAGGGAAAATAAATGAGCAGTTCTTC. This codes for CATSDFKGVTGKINEQFF.

This clone was seen once. The V call is TRBV28, the J call TRBJ1-2; D gene uncertain. CDR3 length: 16 residues. The germline CDR1 and CDR2 sequences are MDHEN and SYDVKM. The germline V and J ends were trimmed by 5 bases and 3 bases, with 19 bases remaining between them. This CDR3 reads CASSRHPARGDYGYTF. Written as DNA, the CDR3 is TGTGCCAGCAGTCGCCATCCAGCACGGGGAGACTATGGCTACACCTTC.

This clone was recorded a few times. J is TRBJ1-4 and V is TRBV30; D is uncertain. V lost 1 base and J lost 7, with 19 bases in between. The CDR3 length is 16 residues. Per germline, CDR1 GTSNPN and CDR2 SVGIG (reference sequence). CDR3 nucleotides: TGTGCCTGGAGTGATGCAGGCAGGAGACTAGGTGAAAAACTGTTTTTT. Encoded protein: CAWSDAGRRLGEKLFF. Based on the CDR3 plus reference TRBV30 and TRBJ1-4, the full variable domain is SQTIHQWPATLVQPVGSPLSLECTVEGTSNPNLYWYRQAAGRGLQLLFYSVGIGQISSEVPQNLSASRPQDRQFILSSKKLLLSDSGFYLCAWSDAGRRLGEKLFFGSGTQLSVL.

The rearrangement joins TRBV28 to TRBJ2-7; D not certain. V shed 4 bases and J shed 5 bases, with 24 bases lying between them. Germline V gene sequence: CDR1 MDHEN, CDR2 SYDVKM. This CDR3 region has 17 residues. The CDR3 DNA is TGTGCCAGCAGTTCAACGTTCTTTGAGAAAACCTTCCACGAGCAGTACTTC. Translating gives CASSSTFFEKTFHEQYF.

This chain joins TRBV12-3 or TRBV12-4 and TRBJ1-1, with D tentatively TRBD1 (5 bases). The length of the CDR3 is 13 residues. V was cut by 2 bases and J by 5 bases, with 9 bases left in between. CDR3 sequence reads: CASSLKGWTEAFF. The CDR3 DNA sequence: TGTGCCAGCAGTTTAAAGGGGTGGACTGAAGCTTTCTTT.

V usage is TRBV5-1 and J usage is TRBJ1-1; D not certain. V lost 4 bases and J lost 7, with 11 bases in between. CDR3 size: 12 residues. The germline gives CDR1 SGHRS, CDR2 YFSETQ. The CDR3 DNA reads TGCGCCAGCAGCGAGGGCCGTTATGAAGCTTTCTTT. This encodes CASSEGRYEAFF.

The chain couples TRBV13 to TRBJ2-3; 8 bases are shared with TRBD2. This CDR3 comprises 15 residues. From germline, CDR1 is PRHDT and CDR2 FYEKMQ (reference sequence). Trimming at V came to 1 base and at J to 3 bases, leaving 3 bases not matched to a gene. The CDR3 nucleotides are TGTGCCAGCAGCTTAGACGGGGGGGGAACAGATACGCAGTATTTT. Its translation: CASSLDGGGTDTQYF.

J is TRBJ1-2 and V is TRBV9; TRBD1 matches at 7 bases. The germline CDR1 and CDR2 sequences are SGDLS and YYNGEE. The CDR3 consists of 15 residues. V was pared by 1 base and J by 8 bases, with 11 bases of the junction left unmatched. Here the CDR3 DNA reads TGTGCCAGCAGCGTAAACGATGCAGGGGGTTCGGGCTACACCTTC. It codes for CASSVNDAGGSGYTF.